Following are 30 T cell receptor beta chains from one sample sequenced in a study of chemoradiotherapy in HPV16-positive cancers (dated by TCRdb to between 2020 and 2023). The library was obtained by the immunoSEQ multiplex PCR assay. What TCRdb holds here is the immuneACCESS table cut down to in-frame rearrangements. Part of the clones is not present; checked against another copy, under half of the missing clones reflect an unresolved V gene, and the others are unexplained. For this sample there are about 2,700 clones; around 90% appear just once. Around 4.1% of the sample is held by the ten biggest clonotypes. Sequences were derived from tumor tissue, sampled from a patient who underwent chemoradiotherapy. Every receptor here comes from a human donor with HPV-associated anogenital cancer.

V usage is TRBV9 and J usage is TRBJ1-1; D is ambiguous. The CDR3 totals 14 residues. CDR1 is SGDLS, CDR2 YYNGEE, per germline. The V and J ends lost 3 bases and 0 bases respectively, with 9 bases between them. The chain's CDR3 is CASSGSNMNTEAFF. CDR3 in DNA: TGTGCCAGCAGCGGAAGTAACATGAACACTGAAGCTTTCTTT.

The V gene is TRBV9, the J gene TRBJ1-3, with TRBD1 matching over 11 bases. V shed 4 bases, J shed 1 base, and the junction held 7 bases outside the gene matches. The germline CDR1 and CDR2 sequences are SGDLS and YYNGEE. This CDR3 is built from 17 residues. CDR3 protein: CASSTGQGAISGNTIYF. For the CDR3, the DNA is TGTGCCAGCAGCACCGGACAGGGGGCAATATCTGGAAACACCATATATTTT.

This clone has only one observation. The gene calls are TRBV5-1 and TRBJ2-1; 12 bases line up with TRBD1. Looked up from germline, CDR1 is SGHRS and CDR2 is YFSETQ. The CDR3 length is 14 residues. V lost 9 bases, J lost 6 bases, and 7 bases stayed unmatched. The CDR3 sequence is CATTGQGATNEQFF. The CDR3 nucleotides read TGCGCCACCACGGGACAGGGGGCAACCAATGAGCAGTTCTTC.

In this sample, this clone turned up once. The CDR3, as DNA: TGTGCCAGTAGTGAGAGCCTAGCGGCCAATGAGCAGTTCTTC. This sequence encodes CASSESLAANEQFF. V and J are TRBV19 and TRBJ2-1; 7 bases fit TRBD2. Germline V CDR1 and CDR2: LNHDA, SQIVND (reference sequence). The CDR3 extends over 14 amino acids. V trimming: 5 bases; J trimming: 6 bases; junction bases outside the gene matches: 7.

V and J are TRBV7-9 and TRBJ2-3; D is unresolved. Germline CDR1 is SEHNR and CDR2 is FQNEAQ (reference sequence). The CDR3 extends over 12 amino acids. Trimming removed 4 bases from V and 2 bases from J, with 4 bases in between. The CDR3 region is CASSYITDTQYF. CDR3 coding DNA: TGTGCCAGCAGCTATATCACAGATACGCAGTATTTT. Looking up the rest from reference TRBV7-9 and TRBJ2-3 gives the full variable domain: DTGVSQNPRHKITKRGQNVTFRCDPISEHNRLYWYRQTLGQGPEFLTYFQNEAQLEKSRLLSDRFSAERPKGSFSTLEIQRTEQGDSAMYLCASSYITDTQYFGPGTRLTVL.

The chain employs TRBV19 and TRBJ2-2; D is unclear. In germline, CDR1 is LNHDA, CDR2 SQIVND (reference sequence). The CDR3 has 15 amino acids. Trimming pared 1 base from V and 1 base from J, leaving 7 bases between. The DNA for the CDR3 is TGTGCCAGTAGTATAGTGGGCGGGAACACCGGGGAGCTGTTTTTT. It yields the protein CASSIVGGNTGELFF.

The V gene is TRBV7-3, the J gene TRBJ2-1, with D perhaps TRBD2 (7 bases). This CDR3 is 16 amino acids long. The V end lost 6 bases, the J end lost 0 bases, and 15 bases lay between the germline ends. Germline lookup yields CDR1 SGHTA and CDR2 FQGTGA. Here the CDR3 reads CASSFEGGSSYNEQFF. The CDR3 region has the DNA TGTGCCAGCAGTTTCGAGGGGGGGAGCTCCTACAATGAGCAGTTCTTC.

V gene TRBV2 combines with J gene TRBJ1-1, with D perhaps TRBD1 (5 bases). This CDR3 is 12 amino acids long. Germline values: CDR1 SNHLY, CDR2 FYNNEI. V dropped 5 bases and J dropped 4 bases, with 8 bases sitting between them. The CDR3 here is CASSSGFTEAFF. The CDR3 DNA sequence: TGTGCCAGCAGTTCAGGGTTCACTGAAGCTTTCTTT.

This chain uses TRBV11-2 with TRBJ2-5, with D unclear. CDR3 size: 15 residues. Trimming removed 1 base at V and 3 bases at J, with 12 bases between. The germline gives CDR1 SGHAT, CDR2 FQNNGV. Here the CDR3 reads CASSLVGRQKETQYF. The CDR3 DNA reads as TGTGCCAGCAGCTTAGTAGGTCGGCAGAAAGAGACCCAGTACTTC. Full variable domain (outside the CDR3, taken from reference TRBV11-2 and TRBJ2-5): EAGVAQSPRYKIIEKRQSVAFWCNPISGHATLYWYQQILGQGPKLLIQFQNNGVVDDSQLPKDRFSAERLKGVDSTLKIQPAKLEDSAVYLCASSLVGRQKETQYFGPGTRLLVL.

The chain couples TRBV18 to TRBJ2-1; TRBD2 matches at 12 bases. CDR3 length equals 19 residues. Germline V gene data show CDR1 as KGHSH and CDR2 as LQKENI. With V trimmed by 3 bases and J by 8 bases, 17 bases remained unmatched. The CDR3 DNA is TGTGCCAGCTCACCGCTCGGTGCATGGCTAGCGGGAGGGTTGGATGAGCAGTTCTTC. It encodes CASSPLGAWLAGGLDEQFF.

This clone was seen a single time. V and J are TRBV6-7 and TRBJ1-5; D ambiguous. TRBV6-7 falls under the ORF class, with uncertain function. V lost 7 bases and J lost 2, with 15 bases in between. There are 15 residues in the CDR3. This chain's CDR3 is CASTPHPRGNQPQHF. The DNA of the CDR3 is TGTGCCAGCACCCCACACCCCCGGGGCAATCAGCCCCAGCATTTT.

This clone was seen a single time. The V gene is TRBV19, the J gene TRBJ2-2; 12 bases fit TRBD2. The CDR3 length is 13 residues. Germline CDR1 reads LNHDA; CDR2 reads SQIVND (reference sequence). After removal of 9 bases from V and 7 bases from J, the junction contained 3 bases not matched to a gene. This CDR3 is CASRGLAGGELFF. CDR3 DNA: TGTGCCAGCCGGGGACTAGCGGGCGGGGAGCTGTTTTTT. The full variable domain, its missing parts supplied by reference TRBV19 and TRBJ2-2, is DGGITQSPKYLFRKEGQNVTLSCEQNLNHDAMYWYRQDPGQGLRLIYYSQIVNDFQKGDIAEGYSVSREKKESFPLTVTSAQKNPTAFYLCASRGLAGGELFFGEGSRLTVL.

This clone has only one observation. The rearrangement links TRBV2 to TRBJ2-4, with 7 nucleotides matching TRBD1. CDR1 and CDR2 from the germline V gene are SNHLY and FYNNEI. The V segment lost 6 bases and the J segment 7 bases; nucleotides outside the gene matches: 6. This CDR3 region has 13 residues. The CDR3 spells CASRGTGANIQYF. The DNA for the CDR3 is TGTGCCAGCAGGGGAACAGGGGCGAACATTCAGTACTTC.

This chain uses TRBV28 with TRBJ2-3; D is undetermined. The CDR3 runs to 18 residues. Germline-derived CDR1 and CDR2 are MDHEN and SYDVKM. Trimming removed 7 bases at V and 4 bases at J, with 27 bases between. The CDR3, as DNA: TGTGCCAGCACCACGATACCTGACATTTATGAGGCGGCAGATACGCAGTATTTT. Translating it yields CASTTIPDIYEAADTQYF.

The chain carries TRBV4-2 and TRBJ2-5; D remains unclear. CDR1 and CDR2 from the germline V gene are LGHNA and YNFKEQ. The CDR3 extends over 15 amino acids. V shed 0 bases and J shed 5 bases, with 13 bases lying between them. The CDR3 nucleotides read TGTGCCAGCAGCCAAGATATCGATTTCACGGAGACCCAGTACTTC. Translation gives CASSQDIDFTETQYF.

The chain joins TRBV5-1 to TRBJ2-2, with TRBD2 matching 8 bases. The J segment lost 6 bases and the V segment lost 3 bases, leaving 10 bases of the junction unmatched. Looked up from germline, CDR1 is SGHRS and CDR2 is YFSETQ. The CDR3 runs 16 residues. Written as DNA, the CDR3 is TGCGCCAGCAGCTCCGGGACTAGTCTATATCCCGGGGAGCTGTTTTTT. It encodes CASSSGTSLYPGELFF.

The genes are TRBV19 and TRBJ2-5; 7 positions match TRBD2. J was trimmed by 1 base and V by 1 base; bases with no gene match: 3. This CDR3 spans 15 amino acids. CDR1 LNHDA and CDR2 SQIVND come from the germline V gene (reference sequence). This CDR3 reads CASSIAGGGQETQYF. The CDR3 coding sequence is TGTGCCAGTAGTATAGCGGGAGGAGGCCAAGAGACCCAGTACTTC. Variable domain in full (rest from reference TRBV19 and TRBJ2-5): DGGITQSPKYLFRKEGQNVTLSCEQNLNHDAMYWYRQDPGQGLRLIYYSQIVNDFQKGDIAEGYSVSREKKESFPLTVTSAQKNPTAFYLCASSIAGGGQETQYFGPGTRLLVL.

This sequence joins TRBV7-9 and TRBJ2-7; 7 bases fit TRBD1. CDR1 is SEHNR, CDR2 FQNEAQ, per germline (reference sequence). This CDR3 spans 15 amino acids. After removal of 2 bases from V and 1 base from J, the junction contained 5 bases not matched to a gene. The CDR3 DNA reads as TGTGCCAGCAGCTTATCCCTGGGACAGTCCTACGAGCAGTACTTC. Protein: CASSLSLGQSYEQYF.

The genes are TRBV11-2 and TRBJ2-2, with TRBD1 as a possible D gene (5 bases). Per the germline V gene, CDR1 is SGHAT and CDR2 is FQNNGV. This CDR3 is built from 13 residues. Trimming shortened V by 5 bases and J by 8 bases, and 12 bases separated the two germline ends. In DNA form, the CDR3 reads TGTGCCAGCAGCCTAATTCAGGGTGGGGAGCTGTTTTTT. Amino acid sequence: CASSLIQGGELFF.

The chain links TRBV2 to TRBJ2-2, with 8 bases that match TRBD2. From germline, CDR1 is SNHLY and CDR2 FYNNEI. The junction had 4 bases not matched to a gene; V was cut back by 2 bases and J by 2 bases. The CDR3 length is 16 residues. Written as DNA, the CDR3 is TGTGCCAGCAGTGAACGTAGCGGGATTAACACCGGGGAGCTGTTTTTT. Translated, it gives CASSERSGINTGELFF.

The V gene is TRBV27, the J gene TRBJ2-5, with D possibly being TRBD2 (6 bases). Per germline, CDR1 MNHEY and CDR2 SMNVEV (reference sequence). Trimming stripped 7 bases from V and 0 bases from J, with 9 bases between. This CDR3 contains 13 residues. The CDR3 nucleotides read TGTGCCAGCACGGCTAGCGACCAAGAGACCCAGTACTTC. It encodes CASTASDQETQYF.

The gene calls are TRBV5-4 and TRBJ1-2, with TRBD1 matching 11 bases. The CDR3 contains 16 residues. The V and J ends lost 1 base and 6 bases, in that order; junction bases with no gene match: 8. The germline CDR1 and CDR2 sequences are SGHNT and YYREEE (reference sequence). CDR3 in DNA: TGTGCCAGCAGCTTGTGGACAGGGGGCGCGGACGATGGCTACACCTTC. Protein sequence: CASSLWTGGADDGYTF.

This rearrangement joins TRBV27 to TRBJ2-1; the match to TRBD2 covers 8 bases. Trimming took 2 bases from V and 9 from J; bases not matched to a gene: 18. The germline V gene has CDR1 MNHEY and CDR2 SMNVEV (reference sequence). The CDR3 is made up of 18 amino acids. The CDR3: CASSLGVGGAGEEGEQFF. DNA of the CDR3: TGTGCCAGCAGTTTAGGGGTCGGGGGAGCGGGAGAAGAGGGTGAGCAGTTCTTC.

This chain connects TRBV4-3 to TRBJ1-6, with D hard to call. The CDR3 sequence is 14 residues long. Per germline, CDR1 LGHNA and CDR2 YSLEER. V was cut by 1 base and J by 6 bases, with 7 bases left in between. In DNA, the CDR3 is TGCGCCAGCAGCCAAGGGGCCGTTAATTCACCCCTCCACTTT. Amino acid sequence: CASSQGAVNSPLHF.

The chain has TRBV6-1 and TRBJ1-5; D is perhaps TRBD1 (5 bases). The CDR3 is made up of 14 amino acids. The germline V gene encodes CDR1 MNHNS and CDR2 SASEGT. Trimming took off 5 bases at V and 0 bases at J, with 8 bases between the two ends. In DNA, the CDR3 is TGTGCCAGCAGTAGACAGTATAGCAATCAGCCCCAGCATTTT. It specifies CASSRQYSNQPQHF.

This chain links TRBV9 with TRBJ2-4; possible D gene TRBD2, 6 bases. With 0 bases removed from V and 8 bases from J, the gap between germline ends came to 15 bases. Germline CDR1 reads SGDLS; CDR2 reads YYNGEE. The CDR3 consists of 15 residues. The CDR3 bases are TGTGCCAGCAGCGTAGGTGACGGGAGTGAGGACATTCAGTACTTC. This sequence encodes CASSVGDGSEDIQYF.

The chain employs TRBV4-1 and TRBJ2-4; D is ambiguous. Germline V gene lookup returns CDR1 MGHRA and CDR2 YSYEKL. CDR3 length: 13 amino acids. The germline V and J ends were trimmed by 0 bases and 1 base, with 1 base remaining between them. CDR3 nucleotide sequence: TGCGCCAGCAGCCAAGAGGCCAAAAACATTCAGTACTTC. Translated, it gives CASSQEAKNIQYF.

This chain's CDR3 is CATHGQGLNEKLFF. The CDR3 nucleotides read TGTGCCACCCACGGACAGGGCCTTAATGAAAAACTGTTTTTT. The chain has TRBV10-3 and TRBJ1-4, with 8 bases lining up with TRBD1. The CDR3 runs to 14 residues. From germline, CDR1 is ENHRY and CDR2 SYGVKD. V was pared by 10 bases and J by 4 bases, with 8 bases of the junction left unmatched.

The chain combines TRBV2 with TRBJ2-7; D gene unclear. This CDR3 is 12 amino acids long. V was pared by 2 bases and J by 0 bases, with 2 bases between. Germline lookup yields CDR1 SNHLY and CDR2 FYNNEI. The CDR3 here is CASSESSYEQYF. The CDR3 nucleotides are TGTGCCAGCAGTGAAAGCTCCTACGAGCAGTACTTC.

This chain links TRBV21-1 with TRBJ2-7. TRBV21-1 counts as a pseudogene. This CDR3 contains 17 residues. CDR3 amino acids: CASSKKGPKSDNYEQYF. The CDR3 DNA sequence: TGTGCCAGCAGCAAAAAAGGGCCCAAGAGCGATAACTACGAGCAGTACTTC.